This TCR beta chain came from a study of blood T cell repertoires in COVID-19 (dated by TCRdb to about 2020). Regarding the research as a whole: The collaborator samples originated in the United States, Italy and Spain and spanned the acute and convalescent phases of COVID-19. The dataset comprised deeply sampled blood TCRbeta repertoires from subjects exposed to, actively infected with, or recovered from COVID-19. Nearly every sample came with metadata listing a de-identified subject ID, COVID-19 status, age in years and sex. Where HLA class I and class II types were available, the types were taken from metadata supplied by the sample provider, not from assay-based typing. The prospective study material was composed of cDNA or gDNA derived from T cells, B-cell-depleted T cells, or PBMCs. The repertoires were released in a freely available public database intended as a resource for research on the immune response to SARS-CoV-2. The samples were drawn from two sources: the first 160 participants of the ongoing ImmuneRACE study, and over 950 subjects contributed by 6 global collaborators. Overall results and qualifications from the work: The amount of clinical and demographic metadata varied by source and participant and was provided uncurated.

Each collaborating institution followed its own protocols to collect whole blood in K2EDTA tubes. For TCRbeta analysis, collaborators shipped samples as frozen whole blood, isolated PBMCs, or DNA extracted from either of those sample types. TCRbeta CDR3 regions were amplified from genomic DNA using the immunoSEQ Assay, a bias-controlled multiplex PCR. The study's own analysis went as follows. The number of nucleated cells in each sample was estimated from the amplification of reference gene primers within the assay. To quantify the absolute abundance of each unique TCRbeta CDR3 rearrangement, sequence reads were collapsed and filtered. For each sample, productive Simpson clonality was calculated by taking the square root of Simpson's diversity index across productive rearrangements. TCRdb took over this immuneACCESS table, retaining in-frame rearrangements with V and J assigned. Such tables are incomplete; in checked studies, under half of the missing clones stem from an unresolved V gene, and the remainder is unexplained. D and trimming come from the DNA, and the V and J calls and clone size come from that table. The sample has approximately 170,000 clones on record, about nine tenths of them singletons. Roughly 4.1% of the sample is taken by the ten largest.

As to this clone: The clone's antigen remains unknown. Per-base quality was not reported, and no clone a single base away is much larger than it.

From the cysteine up to the phenylalanine, the CDR3 has a length of 15 residues. The DNA shown is the 45-base CDR3, in frame from base 1. Trimming removed 0 bases from V and 3 bases from J, leaving 11 bases between the germline ends. Reading the germline V gene gives CDR1 SGHRS and CDR2 YFSETQ. Sequenced material: peripheral blood. This receptor was taken from an older woman with acute or convalescent COVID-19. The chain couples TRBV5-1 to TRBJ2-3, and possibly TRBD2, on 5 matching bases. The sequenced DNA is TGCGCCAGCAGCTTGGCCGTAGCGTTGACAGATACGCAGTATTTT. This is translated as CASSLAVALTDTQYF.